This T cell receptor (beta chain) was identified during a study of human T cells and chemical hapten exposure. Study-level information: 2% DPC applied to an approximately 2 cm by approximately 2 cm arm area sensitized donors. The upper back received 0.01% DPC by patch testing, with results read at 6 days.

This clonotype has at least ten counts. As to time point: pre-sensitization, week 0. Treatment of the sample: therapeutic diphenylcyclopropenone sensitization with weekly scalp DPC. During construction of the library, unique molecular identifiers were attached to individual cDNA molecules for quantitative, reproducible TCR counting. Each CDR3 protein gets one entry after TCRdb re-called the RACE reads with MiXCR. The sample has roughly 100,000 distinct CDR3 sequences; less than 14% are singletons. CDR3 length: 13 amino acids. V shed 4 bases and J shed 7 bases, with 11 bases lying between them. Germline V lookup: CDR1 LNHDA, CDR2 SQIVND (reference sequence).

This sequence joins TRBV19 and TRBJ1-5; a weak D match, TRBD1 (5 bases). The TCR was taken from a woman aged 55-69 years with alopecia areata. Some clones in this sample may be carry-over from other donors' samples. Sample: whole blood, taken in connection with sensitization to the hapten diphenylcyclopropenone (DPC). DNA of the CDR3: TGTGCCAGTAGTACGACCCGGGACCAGCCCCAGCATTTT. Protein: CASSTTRDQPQHF.